The 26 T cell receptor beta chains in this list originate from one sample, sequenced in a study of graft-versus-host responses after intestinal transplantation. The antigens of these receptors remain unknown. Data came from immunoSEQ multiplex PCR; TCRdb stores just in-frame clones and leaves some out. The table records 150,000 or so clones, 80% to 95% of them present only once. The starting material was unstimulated CD4+ T cells sorted from spleen or lymph node cells, obtained before intestinal transplant. Source of these receptors: a human donor who received an intestinal transplant.

This chain links TRBV25-1 with TRBJ2-4; tentatively, D is TRBD2 (5 bases). V lost 4 bases, J lost 10 bases, and 11 bases lay in between. The CDR3 is 12 residues long. The germline gives CDR1 MGHDK, CDR2 SYGVNS. The CDR3 sequence is CASSGTRGIQYF. The CDR3 region has the DNA TGTGCCAGCAGTGGCACAAGAGGGATTCAGTACTTC.

The chain combines TRBV5-8 with TRBJ2-7; 7 bases agree with TRBD1. Germline lookup yields CDR1 SGHTS and CDR2 YDEGEE. The V segment lost 2 bases and the J segment 0 bases; nucleotides outside the gene matches: 2. The CDR3 runs to 14 residues. CDR3 in DNA: TGTGCCAGCAGCTTACAGGGGAACTCCTACGAGCAGTACTTC. Amino acids: CASSLQGNSYEQYF. The whole variable domain, filled in from reference TRBV5-8 and TRBJ2-7, reads EAGVTQSPTHLIKTRGQQATLRCSPISGHTSVYWYQQALGLGLQFLLWYDEGEERNRGNFPPRFSGRQFPNYSSELNVNALELEDSALYLCASSLQGNSYEQYFGPGTRLTVT.

The J gene is TRBJ2-7, the V gene TRBV30; 7 bases line up with TRBD1. This CDR3 comprises 16 residues. The V segment lost 0 bases and the J segment 0 bases; nucleotides outside the gene matches: 8. Germline CDR1 GTSNPN, CDR2 SVGIG (reference sequence). CDR3 residues: CAWSVPLDRPSYEQYF. As DNA, the CDR3 is TGTGCCTGGAGTGTACCCCTGGACAGGCCCTCCTACGAGCAGTACTTC. The full variable domain, rest sourced from reference TRBV30 and TRBJ2-7, is SQTIHQWPATLVQPVGSPLSLECTVEGTSNPNLYWYRQAAGRGLQLLFYSVGIGQISSEVPQNLSASRPQDRQFILSSKKLLLSDSGFYLCAWSVPLDRPSYEQYFGPGTRLTVT.

V and J are TRBV18 and TRBJ2-2; D remains ambiguous. The germline CDR1 and CDR2 sequences are KGHSH and LQKENI. The CDR3 is 14 amino acids. Trimming left V 1 base short and J 3 bases short, with 6 bases between. The CDR3 DNA follows: TGTGCCAGCTCACCACTTACAGACACCGGGGAGCTGTTTTTT. Its protein product is CASSPLTDTGELFF.

The chain uses TRBV7-9 and TRBJ2-7; no clear D gene. The CDR3 spans 15 residues. Germline V lookup: CDR1 SEHNR, CDR2 FQNEAQ (reference sequence). V lost 5 bases and J lost 1, with 15 bases in between. CDR3 DNA sequence: TGTGCCAGCAGCCTGAGGCCTCACCCATCCTACGAGCAGTACTTC. It encodes CASSLRPHPSYEQYF. Full variable domain (outside the CDR3, taken from reference TRBV7-9 and TRBJ2-7): DTGVSQNPRHKITKRGQNVTFRCDPISEHNRLYWYRQTLGQGPEFLTYFQNEAQLEKSRLLSDRFSAERPKGSFSTLEIQRTEQGDSAMYLCASSLRPHPSYEQYFGPGTRLTVT.

The chain links TRBV6-5 to TRBJ2-1; possible D gene TRBD2, 5 bases. The CDR3 covers 14 residues. Trimming removed 3 bases from V and 4 bases from J, with 10 bases in between. Germline V gene data show CDR1 as MNHEY and CDR2 as SVGAGI. The CDR3 DNA follows: TGTGCCAGCAGTTATGTCGGGGTGTACAATGAGCAGTTCTTC. The encoded protein is CASSYVGVYNEQFF.

V gene TRBV4-1 combines with J gene TRBJ1-1, with D possibly matching TRBD1 (6 bases). CDR1 is MGHRA and CDR2 is YSYEKL in the germline V gene. The CDR3 length is 20 residues. V was shortened by 3 bases and J by 1 base, with 27 bases between the two germline ends. This CDR3 is CASSHTIHPPGQKGNTEAFF. In DNA form, the CDR3 reads TGCGCCAGCAGCCACACCATTCACCCCCCGGGACAAAAAGGGAACACTGAAGCTTTCTTT.

This rearrangement joins TRBV19 to TRBJ2-7; D remains unclear. V gave up 1 base and J gave up 4 bases, with 8 bases separating them. Germline V lookup: CDR1 LNHDA, CDR2 SQIVND (reference sequence). The CDR3 is made up of 13 amino acids. The CDR3 coding sequence is TGTGCCAGTAGTATAGCTTATAGATACGAGCAGTACTTC. This gives the protein CASSIAYRYEQYF.

This chain uses TRBV6-5 with TRBJ1-5, with D perhaps TRBD1 (6 bases). Trimming took off 4 bases at V and 5 bases at J, with 15 bases between the two ends. This CDR3 has 15 amino acids. Germline loops: CDR1 MNHEY, CDR2 SVGAGI. The CDR3 DNA reads TGTGCCAGCAGTTCGCGGTTAGGGGGTTATCAGCCCCAGCATTTT. It is translated as CASSSRLGGYQPQHF.

The chain has TRBV6-5 and TRBJ2-1; D may be TRBD2 (5 bases). Germline lookup yields CDR1 MNHEY and CDR2 SVGAGI. The CDR3 is made up of 14 amino acids. Trimming took 0 bases from V and 12 from J, leaving 15 bases between them. CDR3 residues: CASSYSRAGSGQFF. The DNA of the CDR3 is TGTGCCAGCAGTTACTCTCGGGCGGGTTCGGGGCAGTTCTTC.

This clone came up once. The genes are TRBV7-6 and TRBJ2-1; TRBD2 aligns across 8 bases. The CDR3 runs 15 residues. Germline CDR1 and CDR2: SGHVS and FNYEAQ. V lost 2 bases to trimming and J lost 4 bases; unmatched junction nucleotides: 4. The CDR3 here is CASSLPLAGYNEQFF. For the CDR3, the DNA is TGTGCCAGCAGCTTACCTCTAGCGGGTTACAATGAGCAGTTCTTC.

V gene TRBV5-6 combines with J gene TRBJ2-1; D remains ambiguous. Germline CDR1 SGHDT, CDR2 YYEEEE. The V end was cut by 7 bases, the J end by 0 bases, with 8 bases between. CDR3 length: 13 residues. The CDR3 here is CASCESSYNEQFF. For the CDR3, the DNA is TGTGCCAGCTGTGAGAGCTCCTACAATGAGCAGTTCTTC.

The chain is built from TRBV29-1 and TRBJ1-2; TRBD1 matches at 9 bases. The germline CDR1 and CDR2 sequences are SQVTM and ANQGSEA. This CDR3 region has 16 residues. With 6 bases clipped from V and 3 bases from J, the junction kept 14 bases outside the gene matches. The CDR3 DNA reads as TGCAGCGTCGAACCCATTTGGGACAGGGAGGACTATGGCTACACCTTC. The encoded protein is CSVEPIWDREDYGYTF.

V is TRBV14 and J is TRBJ2-7; tentative D call: TRBD1 (6 bases). Germline V gene data show CDR1 as SGHDN and CDR2 as FVKESK. V was cut by 3 bases and J by 1 base, with 7 bases left in between. The CDR3 loop spans 13 amino acids. The CDR3 DNA reads as TGTGCCAGCAGCCACGGACAGTCCTACGAGCAGTACTTC. It specifies CASSHGQSYEQYF.

The gene calls are TRBV6-5 and TRBJ1-2, with a possible D match to TRBD1 (5 bases). CDR1 is MNHEY, CDR2 SVGAGI, per germline. Trimming took 3 bases from V and 8 from J, leaving 10 bases between them. The length of the CDR3 is 12 residues. Here the CDR3 reads CASSYTTAGYTF. DNA for the CDR3: TGTGCCAGCAGTTATACGACAGCCGGCTACACCTTC.

This clone has only one observation. This sequence joins TRBV27 and TRBJ1-2; 7 bases fit TRBD1. CDR1 and CDR2 (germline): MNHEY, SMNVEV (reference sequence). V dropped 1 base and J dropped 8; count of bases not matched to a gene: 10. The CDR3 is 15 residues long. This CDR3 is CASSLLGGGVWGYTF. CDR3 DNA sequence: TGTGCCAGCAGTTTATTAGGGGGCGGCGTGTGGGGCTACACCTTC.

The V and J genes are TRBV19 and TRBJ2-7; 14 bases agree with TRBD2. J gave up 6 bases and V 9 bases, and 4 bases lay outside the gene matches. CDR1 and CDR2 from the germline V gene are LNHDA and SQIVND (reference sequence). The CDR3 totals 13 residues. Written as DNA, the CDR3 is TGTGCCAGCGGACTAGCGGGAGGTAGCGAGCAGTACTTC. This encodes CASGLAGGSEQYF.

The chain has TRBV7-9 and TRBJ1-2; D is unclear. The CDR3 sequence is 13 residues long. Trimming stripped 5 bases from V and 1 base from J, with 8 bases between. Germline CDR1 is SEHNR and CDR2 is FQNEAQ (reference sequence). The CDR3 DNA reads as TGTGCCAGCAGCCCTACGGTTAACTATGGCTACACCTTC. Its protein product is CASSPTVNYGYTF.

The chain joins TRBV13 to TRBJ1-2; D is possibly TRBD1 (5 bases). Deletions cut 5 bases from V and 4 bases from J, with 14 bases between. Germline loops: CDR1 PRHDT, CDR2 FYEKMQ (reference sequence). The CDR3 is 14 amino acids. The CDR3 sequence is CASSQGQGPYGYTF. In DNA form, the CDR3 reads TGTGCCAGCAGCCAAGGGCAGGGACCCTATGGCTACACCTTC. The entire variable domain, with the rest obtained from reference TRBV13 and TRBJ1-2, is as follows: AAGVIQSPRHLIKEKRETATLKCYPIPRHDTVYWYQQGPGQDPQFLISFYEKMQSDKGSIPDRFSAQQFSDYHSELNMSSLELGDSALYFCASSQGQGPYGYTFGSGTRLTVV.

This chain connects TRBV30 to TRBJ2-1; the match to TRBD2 covers 9 bases. The CDR3 consists of 15 residues. Trimming cost V 2 bases and J 9 bases; bases outside gene matches: 11. CDR1 GTSNPN and CDR2 SVGIG come from the germline V gene (reference sequence). CDR3 bases: TGTGCCTGGAGTCCCCCAGCGGGAGGTCTGGGTGAGCAGTTCTTC. Protein product: CAWSPPAGGLGEQFF.

This chain joins TRBV6-5 and TRBJ2-7; 9 bases align to TRBD1. Germline CDR1 and CDR2: MNHEY and SVGAGI. The CDR3 consists of 15 residues. V lost 6 bases, J lost 2 bases, and 8 bases stayed unmatched. The CDR3: CASSSGQGWAYEQYF. The CDR3 DNA reads TGTGCCAGCAGCTCGGGACAGGGATGGGCCTACGAGCAGTACTTC.

The chain is built from TRBV7-8 and TRBJ2-1, with D tentatively TRBD2 (6 bases). This CDR3 has 17 residues. Germline lookup yields CDR1 SGHVS and CDR2 FQNEAQ. The ends were cut back, 2 bases at V and 10 bases at J, with 24 bases in the middle. The CDR3 protein is CASSLWAEGTPLAEQFF. The CDR3 DNA is TGTGCCAGCAGCTTATGGGCAGAGGGGACTCCCCTCGCGGAGCAGTTCTTC.

The rearrangement joins TRBV28 to TRBJ2-7, with a tentative D call TRBD1 (5 bases). V was shortened by 9 bases and J by 3 bases, with 18 bases between the two germline ends. CDR1 MDHEN and CDR2 SYDVKM come from the germline V gene. The CDR3 has 14 residues. The CDR3 loop is CASLVSRTHYEQYF. In nucleotides, the CDR3 is TGTGCCAGTTTAGTTAGTAGGACACACTACGAGCAGTACTTC.

For the CDR3, the DNA is TGTGCCACCTGTCCGGGACTCCTCTACGAGCAGTACTTC. Translating gives CATCPGLLYEQYF. This chain joins TRBV6-6 and TRBJ2-7, with D possibly matching TRBD2 (6 bases). The CDR3 runs 13 residues. From germline, CDR1 is MNHNY and CDR2 SVGAGI (reference sequence). Deletions cut 10 bases from V and 3 bases from J, with 16 bases between.

This chain links TRBV7-2 with TRBJ2-1, with 12 bases matching TRBD2. The CDR3 totals 16 residues. The germline V gene encodes CDR1 SGHTA and CDR2 FQGNSA. Trimming removed 2 bases from V and 4 bases from J; junction bases left unmatched: 3. CDR3 sequence (DNA): TGTGCCAGCAGCTTAAAACTAGCGGGAGGATACAATGAGCAGTTCTTC. This encodes CASSLKLAGGYNEQFF. The variable domain in full, with the rest retrieved from reference TRBV7-2 and TRBJ2-1, is GAGVSQSPSNKVTEKGKDVELRCDPISGHTALYWYRQSLGQGLEFLIYFQGNSAPDKSGLPSDRFSAERTGGSVSTLTIQRTQQEDSAVYLCASSLKLAGGYNEQFFGPGTRLTVL.

This clone appeared once. This chain uses TRBV28 with TRBJ1-1; TRBD1 agrees at 7 bases. With 3 bases clipped from V and 6 bases from J, the junction kept 7 bases outside the gene matches. From germline, CDR1 is MDHEN and CDR2 SYDVKM. This CDR3 comprises 14 residues. The CDR3 nucleotides read TGTGCCAGCAGTTTGGGCAGGGGGAAAGCTGAAGCTTTCTTT. It translates to CASSLGRGKAEAFF.